This T cell receptor (beta chain) was obtained from a study of T cells after yellow fever vaccination. The CDR3 is 15 residues long. Germline values: CDR1 SSHAT, CDR2 FNYEAQ (reference sequence). This clonotype was recorded many times. Mismatch with germline at one junction end may stem from a read error. The study made its TCR cDNA through 5'RACE template switching. That step introduced a universal primer site along with UMIs. TCRdb re-analysed the 5' RACE reads in MiXCR, keeping a single row per CDR3 protein. The sample records 340,000 or so distinct CDR3 sequences, around 13% being singletons. The sequencing used CD4+ T cells sorted from PBMCs, collected 15 days after the yellow fever booster vaccination. The rearrangement joins TRBV7-7 to TRBJ2-5; 8 bases fit TRBD1. The clonotype originates from a man between 18 and 35 years old who received the YFV17D yellow fever vaccine. The CDR3 protein is CASSLGTGRGETQYF. The CDR3 DNA follows: TGTGCTAGCAGCTTAGGGACAGGACGCGGAGAGACCCAGTACTTC.